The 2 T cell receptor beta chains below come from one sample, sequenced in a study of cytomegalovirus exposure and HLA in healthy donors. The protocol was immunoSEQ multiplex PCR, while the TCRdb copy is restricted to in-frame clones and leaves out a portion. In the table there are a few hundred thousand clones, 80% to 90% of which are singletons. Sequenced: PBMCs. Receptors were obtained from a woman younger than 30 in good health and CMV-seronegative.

CDR3 region: CASSFGFGSKYEQYF. The CDR3 region has the DNA TGTGCCAGCAGTTTTGGGTTCGGGAGTAAGTACGAGCAGTACTTC. V is TRBV27 and J is TRBJ2-7, with D possibly being TRBD2 (6 bases). CDR3 size: 15 residues. Looked up from germline, CDR1 is MNHEY and CDR2 is SMNVEV (reference sequence). V lost 3 bases to trimming and J lost 4 bases, with 16 bases between them.

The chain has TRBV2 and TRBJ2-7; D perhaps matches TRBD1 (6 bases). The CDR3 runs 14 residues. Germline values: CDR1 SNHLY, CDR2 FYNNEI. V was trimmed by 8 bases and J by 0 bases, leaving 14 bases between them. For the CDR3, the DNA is TGTGCCAGCGTCAGGGGTGGGAGCTCCTACGAGCAGTACTTC. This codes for CASVRGGSSYEQYF. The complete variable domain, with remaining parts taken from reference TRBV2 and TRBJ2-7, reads EPEVTQTPSHQVTQMGQEVILRCVPISNHLYFYWYRQILGQKVEFLVSFYNNEISEKSEIFDDQFSVERPDGSNFTLKIRSTKLEDSAMYFCASVRGGSSYEQYFGPGTRLTVT.